The source of this T cell receptor (beta chain) is a study of T cells in localized non-small cell lung cancer (dated by TCRdb to the early 2020s). About the investigation overall: The study analyzed T cell repertoires of hundreds of early-stage NSCLC patients, comparing tumors and uninvolved tumor-adjacent lungs. The cohort comprised 200 to 300 treatment-naïve NSCLC patients with resected, localized lung tumors. The mean age of the NSCLC patients was about 64 years, with 130 or so men and 100 to 110 women.

The immunoSEQ Assay was used to sequence TCR beta CDR3 regions from DNA. The authors' analysis ran thus. To compute T cell density, TCR beta template counts were normalized to usable DNA, which was estimated by amplifying housekeeping genes. Using the preseqR package, richness was estimated by extrapolating to 120,000 templates for tissue samples and 400,000 templates for PBMC samples. Clonality was defined by subtracting Pielou's evenness from one. To identify tissue-enriched TCRs, differential abundance testing was run on productive amino-acid clonotypes with a minimum total count of 5 and an alpha of 0.1. Repertoire overlap between compartments was quantified with the Jaccard Index and Morisita Overlap Index. GLIPH grouped TCR beta CDR3s together with public tetramer-defined viral CDR3s, and a viral motif had to include at least three viral sequences and show V-gene enrichment. TCRdb retrieved this table from immuneACCESS and kept in-frame rearrangements only. Not all clones are present; in checked studies, unresolved V genes account for under half, and no reason is known for the remainder. V and J calls and clone size come straight from that table; D and trimming were deduced from the DNA. The sample data list 15,000 to 20,000 clones, and 82% of these were observed just once. Roughly 29% of the sample is held by the ten biggest clonotypes.

Here is what the overall study found, with its caveats: Longer overall survival was associated with higher T cell density in blood, whereas shorter survival was associated with higher clonality in adjacent lung. Because of the exploratory design, TCR variables were selected using unadjusted p-values without false-discovery rate correction. Of the top 100 tumor clones, a median of roughly 56 were detected in paired uninvolved adjacent lung; over 25 were also among that lung's top 100. Because multi-region tumor sequencing was not performed, intratumor heterogeneity could not be ruled out. Uninvolved tumor-adjacent lung showed the highest T cell clonality, higher than tumor, which suggests more focused antigenic responses in the uninvolved tumor-adjacent lung.

Regarding this clone: Its antigen is not yet known. No quality values exist for individual bases; no much larger clone is one base distant.

From the germline V gene, CDR1 is SGHRS and CDR2 is YFSETQ. Trimming at the junction amounts to 4 bases on V and 1 base on J, and the germline ends lie 14 bases apart. From the cysteine up to the phenylalanine, the CDR3 has a length of 15 residues. The read is trimmed to its CDR3 DNA, 45 bases read in frame from base 1. At diagnosis, peripheral blood, uninvolved tumor-adjacent lung and tumor were collected and stored as a combination of fresh-frozen and FFPE material. For TCR repertoire profiling, the blood samples were analyzed as peripheral blood mononuclear cells. This TCR was recovered from a male donor at least 60 years old with stage I lung adenocarcinoma. The sequence is built from TRBV5-1 and TRBJ1-1; a tentative D match to TRBD1 spans 6 bases. Sequencing was performed on peripheral blood, taken before any cancer treatment. DNA sequence: TGCGCCAGCAGCCTTCTACCCAGGGGGAACACTGAAGCTTTCTTT. This yields the protein CASSLLPRGNTEAFF.